This T cell receptor (beta chain) stems from a study of spatial heterogeneity in lung cancer. This clonotype was recorded a few times. The time point was: sample taken at primary tumor resection. V shed 6 bases and J shed 13 bases, with 22 bases lying between them. CDR3 length: 15 amino acids. TCRdb re-analysed the 5' RACE reads in MiXCR, keeping a single row per CDR3 protein. The sample carries approximately 92,000 distinct CDR3 sequences, 9.5% to 15% recorded once. The starting material was PBMCs, obtained at surgery. The chain recombines TRBV12-3 or TRBV12-4 with TRBJ1-6, with D unclear. This TCR was sampled from a male donor with early-stage non-small cell lung cancer. This CDR3 is CASSKSGMGMGPLHF. The CDR3, as DNA: TGTGCCAGCAGCAAATCGGGTATGGGCATGGGGCCCCTCCACTTT.